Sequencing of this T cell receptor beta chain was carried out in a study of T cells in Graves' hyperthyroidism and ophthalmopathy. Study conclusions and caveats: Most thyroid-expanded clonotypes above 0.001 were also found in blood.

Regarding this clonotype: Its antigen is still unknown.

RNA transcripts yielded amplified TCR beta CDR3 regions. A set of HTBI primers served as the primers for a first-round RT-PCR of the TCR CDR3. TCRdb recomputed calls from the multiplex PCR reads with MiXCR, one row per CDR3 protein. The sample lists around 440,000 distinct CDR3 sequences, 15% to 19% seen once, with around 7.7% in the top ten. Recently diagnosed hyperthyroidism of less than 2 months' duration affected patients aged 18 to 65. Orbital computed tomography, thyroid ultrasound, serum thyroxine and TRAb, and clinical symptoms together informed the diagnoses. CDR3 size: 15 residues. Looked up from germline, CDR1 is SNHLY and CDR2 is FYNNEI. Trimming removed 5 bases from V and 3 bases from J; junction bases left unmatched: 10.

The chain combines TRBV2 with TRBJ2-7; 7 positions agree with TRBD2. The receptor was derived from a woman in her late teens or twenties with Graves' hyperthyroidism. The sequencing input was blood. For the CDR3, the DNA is TGTGCCAGCAGTCAGGCTAGCGGACCTTTCTACGAGCAGTACTTC. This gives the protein CASSQASGPFYEQYF.